A single sample gave rise to the 7 T cell receptor beta chains below, sequenced in a study of cytomegalovirus exposure and HLA in healthy donors. The PCR ran on 60 Vbeta and 13 Jbeta primers. Using immunoSEQ multiplex PCR, the repertoire was profiled, and TCRdb retains in-frame clones only, with some absent. Among under 150,000 clones listed, around 75% were seen once. The specimen sequenced was PBMCs. The receptors were sampled from a woman between 50 and 59 years old in good health and CMV-seropositive.

V gene TRBV27 combines with J gene TRBJ2-1; 7 bases agree with TRBD1. There are 16 residues in the CDR3. Trimming cost V 6 bases and J 4 bases; bases outside gene matches: 12. Germline V gene data show CDR1 as MNHEY and CDR2 as SMNVEV (reference sequence). In DNA form, the CDR3 reads TGTGCCAGCAGCCTTTTAAGGGACAGTAAGTACAATGAGCAGTTCTTC. Its protein product is CASSLLRDSKYNEQFF.

This chain connects TRBV9 to TRBJ2-3, with 7 bases identical to TRBD2. Losses at the gene ends were 0 bases for V and 0 bases for J; bases not matched to a gene: 4. Germline assignment: CDR1 SGDLS and CDR2 YYNGEE. The CDR3 is 16 amino acids. CDR3 region: CASSVVSGGSTDTQYF. The CDR3 DNA is TGTGCCAGCAGCGTAGTATCCGGGGGGAGCACAGATACGCAGTATTTT.

This rearrangement joins TRBV6-5 to TRBJ1-2; D is possibly TRBD1 (5 bases). The CDR3 sequence is 13 residues long. The germline V gene encodes CDR1 MNHEY and CDR2 SVGAGI. Trimming removed 5 bases at V and 10 bases at J, with 17 bases between. The CDR3 DNA is TGTGCCAGCAGTCCCCGGGGGGTCATCTCCTACACCTTC. Protein sequence: CASSPRGVISYTF.

The chain recombines TRBV11-2 with TRBJ1-2; the D gene is possibly TRBD1 (5 bases). The CDR3 length is 14 residues. V lost 2 bases to trimming and J lost 4 bases, with 11 bases between them. From germline, CDR1 is SGHAT and CDR2 FQNNGV. The chain's CDR3 is CASSLMARGYGYTF. CDR3 nucleotides: TGTGCCAGCAGCTTAATGGCTAGGGGCTATGGCTACACCTTC.

This clone was picked up one time. The chain employs TRBV7-9 and TRBJ1-1; no reliable D call. The V end lost 8 bases, the J end lost 8 bases, and 6 bases lay between the germline ends. CDR3 length: 9 amino acids. CDR1 is SEHNR and CDR2 is FQNEAQ in the germline V gene (reference sequence). The CDR3 coding sequence is TGTGCCAGCGGGAGAGAAGCTTTCTTT. Amino acids: CASGREAFF.

The chain's CDR3 is CASSQTGGNTEAFF. For the CDR3, the DNA is TGCGCCAGCAGCCAGACAGGGGGAAACACTGAAGCTTTCTTT. This chain joins TRBV4-1 and TRBJ1-1; 9 bases align to TRBD1. Germline V CDR1 and CDR2: MGHRA, YSYEKL. Trimming removed 3 bases from V and 2 bases from J; junction bases left unmatched: 1. CDR3 length: 14 residues.

Within the sample, this clone is medium-sized (0.01 to 0.1%). The chain carries TRBV5-6 and TRBJ2-5, with TRBD1 identical over 8 bases. The CDR3 spans 15 residues. Germline V gene lookup returns CDR1 SGHDT and CDR2 YYEEEE. V lost 4 bases to trimming and J lost 6 bases; unmatched junction nucleotides: 11. The CDR3 coding sequence is TGTGCCAGCAGCCCCTCGGACAGGGTGATAAAGACCCAGTACTTC. Translated, it gives CASSPSDRVIKTQYF.